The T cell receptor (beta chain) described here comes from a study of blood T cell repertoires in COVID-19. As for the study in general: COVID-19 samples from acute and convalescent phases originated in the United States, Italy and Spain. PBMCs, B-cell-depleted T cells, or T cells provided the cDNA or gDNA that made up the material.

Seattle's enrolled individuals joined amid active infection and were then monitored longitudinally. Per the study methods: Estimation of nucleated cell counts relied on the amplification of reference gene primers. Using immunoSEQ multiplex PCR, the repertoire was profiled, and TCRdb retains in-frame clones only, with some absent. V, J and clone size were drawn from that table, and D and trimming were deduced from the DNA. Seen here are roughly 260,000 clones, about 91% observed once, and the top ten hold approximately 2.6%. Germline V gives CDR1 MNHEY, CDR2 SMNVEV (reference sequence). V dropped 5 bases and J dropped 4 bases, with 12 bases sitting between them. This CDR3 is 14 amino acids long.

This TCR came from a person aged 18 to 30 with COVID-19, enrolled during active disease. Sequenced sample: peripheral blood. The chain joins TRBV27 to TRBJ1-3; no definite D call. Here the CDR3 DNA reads TGTGCCAGCAGTCTCTACTCGGGGGGAAACACCATATATTTT. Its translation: CASSLYSGGNTIYF.